These 26 T cell receptor beta chains originate from one sample sequenced in a study of cytomegalovirus exposure and HLA in healthy donors. PCR employed 60 Vbeta and 13 Jbeta primers. Clones were sequenced by immunoSEQ multiplex PCR, and TCRdb holds only the in-frame ones, with some missing. Among under 200,000 clones listed, about 71% were seen once. Material: PBMCs. All receptors derive from a woman in her 30s in good health and CMV-seronegative.

The chain uses TRBV7-2 and TRBJ2-3; D unresolved. Germline lookup yields CDR1 SGHTA and CDR2 FQGNSA. This CDR3 has 15 amino acids. V gave up 1 base and J gave up 5 bases, with 13 bases separating them. The chain's CDR3 is CASSLGGSSGDTQYF. CDR3 sequence (DNA): TGTGCCAGCAGCTTAGGTGGTTCTAGTGGAGATACGCAGTATTTT.

The CDR3 DNA follows: TGTGCCAGCAGTCCAACCGGGACAATCTCCTACGAGCAGTACTTC. Translated, it gives CASSPTGTISYEQYF. The rearrangement uses TRBV27 and TRBJ2-7; possibly TRBD1 for D (6 bases). Per the germline V gene, CDR1 is MNHEY and CDR2 is SMNVEV (reference sequence). V lost 5 bases to trimming and J lost 0 bases, with 14 bases between them. The CDR3 is made up of 15 amino acids.

The V call is TRBV9, the J call TRBJ1-1; D unresolved. The CDR3 spans 13 residues. Germline CDR1 reads SGDLS; CDR2 reads YYNGEE. V was clipped by 0 bases and J by 8 bases, with 11 bases between them. The CDR3 loop is CASSVGPEREAFF. The CDR3 DNA reads TGTGCCAGCAGCGTAGGACCCGAGAGGGAAGCTTTCTTT. Complete variable domain (other parts from reference TRBV9 and TRBJ1-1): DSGVTQTPKHLITATGQRVTLRCSPRSGDLSVYWYQQSLDQGLQFLIQYYNGEERAKGNILERFSAQQFPDLHSELNLSSLELGDSALYFCASSVGPEREAFFGQGTRLTVV.

This sequence joins TRBV19 and TRBJ1-5; no reliable D call. Germline V lookup: CDR1 LNHDA, CDR2 SQIVND (reference sequence). With 7 bases removed from V and 4 bases from J, the gap between germline ends came to 11 bases. This CDR3 region has 13 residues. In nucleotides, the CDR3 is TGTGCCAGTATCGGGGTTCGGAATCAGCCCCAGCATTTT. This codes for CASIGVRNQPQHF.

This clone was seen a handful of times. This chain links TRBV27 with TRBJ1-1; the match to TRBD1 covers 12 bases. The CDR3 length is 14 residues. The V and J ends lost 5 bases and 11 bases, in that order; junction bases with no gene match: 9. Germline V lookup: CDR1 MNHEY, CDR2 SMNVEV (reference sequence). The CDR3 loop reads CASSPGTGGAGAFF. CDR3 bases: TGTGCCAGCAGTCCCGGGACAGGGGGCGCGGGTGCTTTCTTT.

V and J are TRBV5-1 and TRBJ2-2; TRBD1 might be the D (5 bases). The germline V and J ends were trimmed by 0 bases and 7 bases, with 7 bases remaining between them. This CDR3 comprises 13 residues. The V gene's germline CDR1 is SGHRS and CDR2 YFSETQ. Written as DNA, the CDR3 is TGCGCCAGCAGCTTGGAAGGGGTCGGGGAGCTGTTTTTT. This sequence encodes CASSLEGVGELFF.

The gene calls are TRBV7-2 and TRBJ2-1; maybe TRBD1 (5 bases). V lost 4 bases and J lost 0, with 10 bases in between. The CDR3 consists of 15 residues. The germline CDR1 and CDR2 sequences are SGHTA and FQGNSA. The CDR3 DNA is TGTGCCAGCAGCTCAAGACAGAGCTCCTACAATGAGCAGTTCTTC. It yields the protein CASSSRQSSYNEQFF.

J is TRBJ1-6 and V is TRBV2; possibly TRBD1 for D (5 bases). The V and J ends lost 0 bases and 7 bases respectively, with 16 bases between them. Germline CDR1 SNHLY, CDR2 FYNNEI. The CDR3 sequence is 17 residues long. Here the CDR3 DNA reads TGTGCCAGCAGTGAAGCCGTCACTCAGGGTCTCAATTCACCCCTCCACTTT. Translating it yields CASSEAVTQGLNSPLHF.

The rearrangement links TRBV7-2 to TRBJ1-2, with no clear D. Per germline, CDR1 SGHTA and CDR2 FQGNSA. V lost 1 base and J lost 7, with 7 bases in between. The CDR3 sequence is 12 residues long. CDR3 bases: TGTGCCAGCAGCTTAGAACTGAGTGGCTACACCTTC. Translation: CASSLELSGYTF. Using reference TRBV7-2 and TRBJ1-2 for the parts outside the CDR3, the full variable domain is GAGVSQSPSNKVTEKGKDVELRCDPISGHTALYWYRQSLGQGLEFLIYFQGNSAPDKSGLPSDRFSAERTGGSVSTLTIQRTQQEDSAVYLCASSLELSGYTFGSGTRLTVV.

The V and J genes are TRBV15 and TRBJ1-3, with D possibly matching TRBD1 (5 bases). Trimming shortened V by 0 bases and J by 3 bases, and 9 bases separated the two germline ends. The germline CDR1 and CDR2 sequences are LNHNV and YYDKDF (reference sequence). CDR3 size: 15 residues. The CDR3 bases are TGTGCCACCAGCAGAGATCGGGGGGGTGGAAACACCATATATTTT. As protein: CATSRDRGGGNTIYF.

The J gene is TRBJ2-1, the V gene TRBV7-8; no reliable D call. Germline V gene lookup returns CDR1 SGHVS and CDR2 FQNEAQ. Deletions cut 2 bases from V and 3 bases from J, with 2 bases between. This CDR3 has 12 residues. The CDR3, as DNA: TGTGCCAGCAGCTTACGCTACAATGAGCAGTTCTTC. Its protein product is CASSLRYNEQFF.

This clone was counted a few times. V usage is TRBV30 and J usage is TRBJ2-7; the D gene is possibly TRBD2 (6 bases). Per the germline V gene, CDR1 is GTSNPN and CDR2 is SVGIG (reference sequence). V shed 1 base and J shed 6 bases, with 16 bases lying between them. The CDR3 length is 14 residues. CDR3 nucleotide sequence: TGTGCCTGGAGTGGCCGGTGGGGGGAAGGCGAGCAGTACTTC. The encoded protein is CAWSGRWGEGEQYF.

The J gene is TRBJ2-5, the V gene TRBV9; TRBD2 aligns across 9 bases. The CDR3 sequence is 16 residues long. J gave up 1 base and V 0 bases, and 4 bases lay outside the gene matches. Germline V CDR1 and CDR2: SGDLS, YYNGEE. CDR3 loop: CASSVEGGRVQETQYF. In DNA form, the CDR3 reads TGTGCCAGCAGCGTAGAGGGCGGGAGGGTCCAAGAGACCCAGTACTTC.

J is TRBJ2-5 and V is TRBV19, with 10 positions matching TRBD1. Germline V gene lookup returns CDR1 LNHDA and CDR2 SQIVND (reference sequence). This CDR3 comprises 16 residues. J was trimmed by 4 bases and V by 2 bases; bases with no gene match: 7. The CDR3 coding sequence is TGTGCCAGTAGTATAAGTCGACAGGGGGCAGGAGAGACCCAGTACTTC. It is translated as CASSISRQGAGETQYF.

The chain recombines TRBV28 with TRBJ2-1; the match to TRBD2 covers 8 bases. Trimming removed 4 bases from V and 4 bases from J; junction bases left unmatched: 9. Per the germline V gene, CDR1 is MDHEN and CDR2 is SYDVKM. This CDR3 has 16 amino acids. DNA of the CDR3: TGTGCCAGCAGTTATATCTTAGCGGGATCTTACAATGAGCAGTTCTTC. Translation: CASSYILAGSYNEQFF.

This clone was found a few times. The chain links TRBV2 to TRBJ1-5; TRBD1 agrees at 7 bases. After removal of 4 bases from V and 6 bases from J, the junction contained 3 bases not matched to a gene. Germline V CDR1 and CDR2: SNHLY, FYNNEI. The length of the CDR3 is 13 residues. CDR3 coding DNA: TGTGCCAGCAGTGGCCCAGGGGGTCAGCCCCAGCATTTT. Its translation is CASSGPGGQPQHF.

This clone has just one count. V usage is TRBV11-2 and J usage is TRBJ2-2; TRBD2 is a possible D gene (5 bases). Germline V gives CDR1 SGHAT, CDR2 FQNNGV. V lost 0 bases, J lost 3 bases, and 8 bases lay in between. The CDR3 covers 15 residues. The CDR3 loop reads CASSLDLRDTGELFF. DNA for the CDR3: TGTGCCAGCAGCTTAGATCTGAGGGACACCGGGGAGCTGTTTTTT.

The count of this clone is one. The V gene is TRBV15, the J gene TRBJ1-2; 8 bases agree with TRBD1. Germline V CDR1 and CDR2: LNHNV, YYDKDF (reference sequence). The J segment lost 0 bases and the V segment lost 5 bases, leaving 5 bases of the junction unmatched. The CDR3 consists of 15 residues. Here the CDR3 reads CATSVTGGANYGYTF. CDR3 bases: TGTGCCACCAGCGTAACAGGGGGGGCTAACTATGGCTACACCTTC.

The chain links TRBV6-5 to TRBJ2-7, with D perhaps TRBD2 (5 bases). This CDR3 is 16 amino acids long. Looked up from germline, CDR1 is MNHEY and CDR2 is SVGAGI. V shed 0 bases and J shed 3 bases, with 15 bases lying between them. The CDR3 nucleotides read TGTGCCAGCAGTTACTCGATACTTACCGAGGGCTACGAGCAGTACTTC. Residues: CASSYSILTEGYEQYF.

The chain has TRBV14 and TRBJ2-1; 8 bases fit TRBD2. Germline trimming cut 1 base from V and 7 bases from J; bases unmatched to any gene: 9. Per germline, CDR1 SGHDN and CDR2 FVKESK. The CDR3 consists of 16 residues. In nucleotides, the CDR3 is TGTGCCAGCAGCCAAGCTCCTCACGGGGGGGCTAATGAGCAGTTCTTC. It codes for CASSQAPHGGANEQFF.

The genes are TRBV28 and TRBJ2-5, with TRBD2 matching 7 bases. The trim removed 5 bases at V and 5 bases at J, leaving 11 bases unmatched. Germline assignment: CDR1 MDHEN and CDR2 SYDVKM. The CDR3 length is 15 residues. The CDR3 nucleotides read TGTGCCAGCAGTCCAAGGGGAGGGGCGGTTGAGACCCAGTACTTC. Translated, it gives CASSPRGGAVETQYF. Looking up the rest from reference TRBV28 and TRBJ2-5 gives the full variable domain: DVKVTQSSRYLVKRTGEKVFLECVQDMDHENMFWYRQDPGLGLRLIYFSYDVKMKEKGDIPEGYSVSREKKERFSLILESASTNQTSMYLCASSPRGGAVETQYFGPGTRLLVL.

The chain couples TRBV7-8 to TRBJ1-1; the D gene is possibly TRBD1 (6 bases). CDR1 is SGHVS and CDR2 is FQNEAQ in the germline V gene. Trimming took off 8 bases at V and 1 base at J, with 14 bases between the two ends. The CDR3 is 14 residues long. CDR3 coding DNA: TGTGCCAGCGACCGGGACATCCCGAACACTGAAGCTTTCTTT. It codes for CASDRDIPNTEAFF.

For this clone: Mismatch with germline at one junction end may stem from a read error. The chain carries TRBV4-2 and TRBJ2-5, with 7 bases that match TRBD2. CDR1 and CDR2 from the germline V gene are LGHNA and YNFKEQ. The CDR3 sequence is 12 residues long. CDR3 amino acids: CASSGSTSGVNF. CDR3 sequence (DNA): TGTGCCAGCTCGGGGTCTACCAGCGGGGTAAACTTC.

The chain has TRBV9 and TRBJ1-3; D perhaps matches TRBD1 (5 bases). The germline V gene has CDR1 SGDLS and CDR2 YYNGEE. The CDR3 totals 14 residues. The V and J ends lost 3 bases and 1 base respectively, with 8 bases between them. The CDR3 is CASSGGESGNTIYF. CDR3 nucleotides: TGTGCCAGCAGCGGGGGGGAATCTGGAAACACCATATATTTT.

The V gene is TRBV19, the J gene TRBJ2-5; TRBD2 aligns across 12 bases. CDR1 LNHDA and CDR2 SQIVND come from the germline V gene (reference sequence). Trimming took 3 bases from V and 5 from J; bases not matched to a gene: 7. This CDR3 has 16 residues. The CDR3 region has the DNA TGTGCCAGTAGTATGGTTGGACTAGCGGGGTTTGAGACCCAGTACTTC. Translated: CASSMVGLAGFETQYF.

The CDR3 protein is CATDRGYEQYF. In DNA form, the CDR3 reads TGTGCCACCGACCGGGGATACGAGCAGTACTTC. The rearrangement links TRBV28 to TRBJ2-7; the D gene is possibly TRBD2 (5 bases). V lost 10 bases to trimming and J lost 4 bases, with 11 bases between them. This CDR3 has 11 residues. Germline lookup yields CDR1 MDHEN and CDR2 SYDVKM.